The 17 T cell receptor beta chains below all came from one sample that was sequenced in a study of blood T cell repertoires in COVID-19. TCRdb keeps only in-frame clones here, not all; method: immunoSEQ multiplex PCR. In the table there are fewer than 250,000 clones, roughly 80% of which are singletons. The sequencing input was PBMCs or T cells enriched from blood (not recorded which). The receptors stem from a woman aged 30 to 39 who had recovered from COVID-19.

The genes are TRBV27 and TRBJ2-7; TRBD2 matches at 8 bases. The CDR3 totals 15 residues. J was trimmed by 8 bases and V by 2 bases; bases with no gene match: 11. Germline CDR1 MNHEY, CDR2 SMNVEV (reference sequence). The CDR3 nucleotides are TGTGCCAGCAGTTTACCGGGACTAGGACTTCGCAAGCAGTACTTC. As protein: CASSLPGLGLRKQYF.

The genes are TRBV7-3 and TRBJ2-1, with D tentatively TRBD2 (6 bases). This CDR3 has 16 amino acids. Trimming cost V 0 bases and J 3 bases, with 12 bases left between them. Germline lookup yields CDR1 SGHTA and CDR2 FQGTGA. DNA for the CDR3: TGTGCCAGCAGCTTAACTAGCGGTGGGTTCTACAATGAGCAGTTCTTC. As protein: CASSLTSGGFYNEQFF.

The chain has TRBV18 and TRBJ1-1, with 9 bases that match TRBD1. The CDR3 consists of 15 residues. The germline CDR1 and CDR2 sequences are KGHSH and LQKENI. Trimming took 3 bases from V and 4 from J; bases not matched to a gene: 6. This chain's CDR3 is CASSPAGQGLTEAFF. The CDR3 DNA follows: TGTGCCAGCTCACCGGCGGGACAGGGCCTCACTGAAGCTTTCTTT.

This sequence joins TRBV19 and TRBJ2-1; TRBD2 agrees at 9 bases. The germline V gene encodes CDR1 LNHDA and CDR2 SQIVND (reference sequence). V was clipped by 5 bases and J by 12 bases; unmatched bases: 14. The CDR3 is 15 amino acids. The CDR3 region is CASSDPGAGGWGQFF. DNA of the CDR3: TGTGCCAGTAGTGACCCAGGAGCGGGAGGATGGGGGCAGTTCTTC.

The chain combines TRBV15 with TRBJ1-5; D is ambiguous. This CDR3 has 17 residues. Germline-derived CDR1 and CDR2 are LNHNV and YYDKDF (reference sequence). Trimming left V 5 bases short and J 3 bases short, with 20 bases between. The CDR3 is CATSEGRSTSYNQPQHF. DNA of the CDR3: TGTGCCACCAGCGAGGGCCGGAGCACCAGTTACAATCAGCCCCAGCATTTT.

This chain links TRBV5-1 with TRBJ2-7; 7 nucleotides agree with TRBD1. The CDR3 is 13 residues long. Unmatched junction bases numbered 8, after V lost 0 bases and J lost 11 bases. Per germline, CDR1 SGHRS and CDR2 YFSETQ. In nucleotides, the CDR3 is TGCGCCAGCAGCTTGGAGGGACAGTTTGAAGAGTACTTC. Amino acid sequence: CASSLEGQFEEYF. Full variable domain (rest looked up from reference TRBV5-1 and TRBJ2-7): KAGVTQTPRYLIKTRGQQVTLSCSPISGHRSVSWYQQTPGQGLQFLFEYFSETQRNKGNFPGRFSGRQFSNSRSEMNVSTLELGDSALYLCASSLEGQFEEYFGPGTRLTVT.

This chain's CDR3 is CASSLGGLRPNEKLFF. The CDR3 DNA reads as TGTGCCAGCAGCTTAGGAGGACTCCGACCTAATGAAAAACTGTTTTTT. The chain joins TRBV7-6 to TRBJ1-4; D not certain. From germline, CDR1 is SGHVS and CDR2 FNYEAQ. Trimming removed 1 base at V and 3 bases at J, with 12 bases between. The CDR3 length is 16 residues.

This clone was observed a handful of times. The chain employs TRBV7-2 and TRBJ1-3; unclear D gene. CDR1 SGHTA and CDR2 FQGNSA come from the germline V gene. The CDR3 covers 12 residues. V shed 3 bases and J shed 4 bases, with 4 bases lying between them. The CDR3 is CASSFRGNTIYF. In DNA, the CDR3 is TGTGCCAGCAGCTTCAGGGGAAACACCATATATTTT. The complete variable domain, with remaining parts taken from reference TRBV7-2 and TRBJ1-3, reads GAGVSQSPSNKVTEKGKDVELRCDPISGHTALYWYRQSLGQGLEFLIYFQGNSAPDKSGLPSDRFSAERTGGSVSTLTIQRTQQEDSAVYLCASSFRGNTIYFGEGSWLTVV.

This sequence joins TRBV7-8 and TRBJ2-7; 7 bases are a match to TRBD1. The CDR3 has 15 residues. Germline CDR1 SGHVS, CDR2 FQNEAQ. With 5 bases clipped from V and 3 bases from J, the junction kept 10 bases outside the gene matches. Here the CDR3 reads CASSPRDSRIYEQYV. The CDR3 nucleotides are TGTGCCAGCAGCCCCCGGGACAGCAGAATCTACGAGCAGTACGTC.

The gene calls are TRBV19 and TRBJ2-5; D ambiguous. Trimming stripped 6 bases from V and 4 bases from J, with 6 bases between. Per the germline V gene, CDR1 is LNHDA and CDR2 is SQIVND (reference sequence). CDR3 length: 11 amino acids. CDR3 in DNA: TGTGCCAGTAGCACGGGAGAGACCCAGTACTTC. Translating gives CASSTGETQYF.

The chain carries TRBV2 and TRBJ2-5; D unclear. The CDR3 is made up of 11 amino acids. Germline assignment: CDR1 SNHLY and CDR2 FYNNEI. The V gene lost 5 bases and the J gene lost 4 bases, with 5 bases spanning the gap. The chain's CDR3 is CASSPLETQYF. The CDR3 region has the DNA TGTGCCAGCAGTCCGTTAGAGACCCAGTACTTC.

This chain connects TRBV12-5 to TRBJ2-3, with a weak D call TRBD1 (6 bases). Germline V gene data show CDR1 as LGHNT and CDR2 as FRNRAP. Trimming shortened V by 2 bases and J by 1 base, and 7 bases separated the two germline ends. The CDR3 consists of 14 residues. CDR3 bases: TGTGCTAGTGGTTTGTCAGGGGGCACAGATACGCAGTATTTT. It codes for CASGLSGGTDTQYF.

The genes are TRBV7-8 and TRBJ1-5; tentatively, D is TRBD1 (6 bases). The CDR3 is 14 amino acids. V lost 4 bases and J 4 bases, leaving 11 bases between the germline ends. Germline V gene lookup returns CDR1 SGHVS and CDR2 FQNEAQ. The CDR3 is CASSSGDPNQPQHF. As DNA, the CDR3 is TGTGCCAGCAGCTCAGGGGACCCTAATCAGCCCCAGCATTTT. The whole variable domain, filled in from reference TRBV7-8 and TRBJ1-5, reads GAGVSQSPRYKVAKRGQDVALRCDPISGHVSLFWYQQALGQGPEFLTYFQNEAQLDKSGLPSDRFFAERPEGSVSTLKIQRTQQEDSAVYLCASSSGDPNQPQHFGDGTRLSIL.

The genes are TRBV19 and TRBJ2-5, with 9 positions matching TRBD2. V shed 3 bases, J shed 4 bases, and the junction held 6 bases outside the gene matches. Germline CDR1 and CDR2: LNHDA and SQIVND (reference sequence). The CDR3 spans 15 residues. The CDR3 loop is CASSISSGGLETQYF. The CDR3 DNA reads TGTGCCAGTAGTATTTCCAGCGGGGGGTTAGAGACCCAGTACTTC.

The chain carries TRBV30 and TRBJ1-1, with D tentatively TRBD1 (5 bases). The CDR3 is 14 amino acids. Germline V CDR1 and CDR2: GTSNPN, SVGIG (reference sequence). V gave up 2 bases and J gave up 1 base, with 11 bases separating them. The CDR3 region is CAWSIPQGNTEAFF. CDR3 nucleotide sequence: TGTGCCTGGAGTATTCCGCAGGGGAACACTGAAGCTTTCTTT.

This clone was seen a few times. The V gene is TRBV6-6, the J gene TRBJ2-5, with D tentatively TRBD1 (6 bases). Trimming removed 7 bases at V and 7 bases at J, with 16 bases between. The CDR3 runs 13 residues. Looked up from germline, CDR1 is MNHNY and CDR2 is SVGAGI (reference sequence). The CDR3 coding sequence is TGTGCCAGCATGGGTTCAGGGGAAGGGACCCAGTACTTC. Amino acids: CASMGSGEGTQYF.

The chain employs TRBV27 and TRBJ2-1; 8 bases match TRBD2. This CDR3 comprises 16 residues. The germline gives CDR1 MNHEY, CDR2 SMNVEV (reference sequence). The trim removed 5 bases at V and 0 bases at J, leaving 6 bases unmatched. The CDR3 here is CASSASGTSSYNEQFF. In nucleotides, the CDR3 is TGTGCCAGCAGTGCCTCCGGGACTAGCTCCTACAATGAGCAGTTCTTC.